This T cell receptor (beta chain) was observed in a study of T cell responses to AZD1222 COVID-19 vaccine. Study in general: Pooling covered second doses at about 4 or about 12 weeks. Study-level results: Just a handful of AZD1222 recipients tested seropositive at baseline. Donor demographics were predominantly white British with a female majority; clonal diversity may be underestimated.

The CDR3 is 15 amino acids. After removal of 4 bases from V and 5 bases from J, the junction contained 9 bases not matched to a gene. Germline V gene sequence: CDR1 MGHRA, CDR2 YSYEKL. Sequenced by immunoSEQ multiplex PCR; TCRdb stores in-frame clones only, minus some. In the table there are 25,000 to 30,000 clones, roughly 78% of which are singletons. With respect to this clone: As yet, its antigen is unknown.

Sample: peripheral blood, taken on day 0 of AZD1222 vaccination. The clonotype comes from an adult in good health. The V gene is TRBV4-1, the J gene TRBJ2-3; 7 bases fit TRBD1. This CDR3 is CASSRQTGYQDTQYF. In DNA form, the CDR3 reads TGCGCCAGCAGCCGCCAGACAGGGTATCAAGATACGCAGTATTTT.